Presented here are 13 T cell receptor beta chains from one specimen sequenced in a study of T cell repertoires in cytomegalovirus infection. TCRdb used MiXCR to reprocess the reads, holding one entry per CDR3 protein. The data show fewer than 950,000 distinct CDR3 sequences, less than 35% seen once. For these receptors, no antigen is known. The source was cultured CD8+ T cells from PBMCs, collected from culture after CMV antigen stimulation. These TCRs come from a human donor in good health (CMV status not recorded). Some clones in this sample may be carry-over from other donors' samples.

This clonotype has more than one count but fewer than ten. The J gene is TRBJ2-5, the V gene TRBV9; D ambiguous. V lost 0 bases and J 5 bases, leaving 11 bases between the germline ends. Germline V gene sequence: CDR1 SGDLS, CDR2 YYNGEE. This CDR3 has 14 residues. The CDR3 sequence is CASSVEGPRETQYF. The CDR3 DNA reads TGTGCCAGCAGCGTAGAAGGCCCAAGGGAGACCCAGTACTTC.

The gene calls are TRBV7-9 and TRBJ1-4, with 8 bases identical to TRBD1. Trimming took 5 bases from V and 5 from J; bases not matched to a gene: 7. The CDR3 consists of 15 residues. In germline, CDR1 is SEHNR, CDR2 FQNEAQ (reference sequence). The CDR3 sequence: CASSAIQGGNEKLFF. The DNA for the CDR3 is TGTGCCAGCAGCGCCATACAGGGGGGGAATGAAAAACTGTTTTTT.

This chain's CDR3 is CASSPTEQASEQYF. The CDR3, as DNA: TGTGCCAGCAGCCCTACTGAGCAGGCAAGCGAGCAGTACTTC. This chain uses TRBV7-9 with TRBJ2-7; no clear D. The CDR3 is 14 amino acids. The V end was cut by 5 bases, the J end by 6 bases, with 17 bases between. CDR1 is SEHNR and CDR2 is FQNEAQ in the germline V gene (reference sequence).

This clonotype was seen at least ten times. The chain carries TRBV12-3 or TRBV12-4 and TRBJ1-1; TRBD1 aligns across 7 bases. Trimming took 6 bases from V and 8 from J; bases not matched to a gene: 6. CDR3 length: 12 residues. CDR3 region: CASSGDSREAFF. The CDR3 DNA sequence: TGTGCCAGCAGCGGGGACAGTCGGGAAGCTTTCTTT.

On this clonotype itself: Given a much more abundant clone one base away, this may be a read error. This chain joins TRBV6-2 or TRBV6-3 and TRBJ2-7; tentatively, D is TRBD1 (5 bases). Germline V gives CDR1 MNHEY, CDR2 SVGEGT. CDR3 size: 13 residues. This CDR3 is CAGSYSIDSQQYV. In nucleotides, the CDR3 is TGTGCCGGCAGTTACTCGATCGACAGTCAGCAGTACGTC.

This clonotype was seen a handful of times. This sequence joins TRBV28 and TRBJ2-7, with D uncertain. The CDR3 has 12 residues. Trimming removed 4 bases at V and 5 bases at J, with 9 bases between. In germline, CDR1 is MDHEN, CDR2 SYDVKM. DNA of the CDR3: TGTGCCAGCAGTTCCTTAGGGAACGAGCAGTACGTC. Translated, it gives CASSSLGNEQYV.

This clonotype was seen only a few times. The chain combines TRBV7-2 with TRBJ1-5; TRBD1 matches at 7 bases. Trimming cost V 5 bases and J 7 bases; bases outside gene matches: 11. Germline loops: CDR1 SGHTA, CDR2 FQGNSA. The CDR3 totals 15 residues. CDR3 in amino acids: CASSTGYRGEQPQHF. CDR3 sequence (DNA): TGTGCCAGCAGCACGGGCTACAGGGGTGAGCAGCCCCAGCATTTT.

On this clonotype itself: At one of its ends the junction is not consistent with the germline gene, which may arise from a read error. The chain carries TRBV7-6 and TRBJ1-2, with D tentatively TRBD1 (6 bases). CDR1 is SGHVS and CDR2 is FNYEAQ in the germline V gene. This CDR3 contains 14 residues. For the CDR3, the DNA is TGTGTCAGCAGCTTAGGGGGGGGCGACTATGGCTACACCTTC. This translates into CVSSLGGGDYGYTF.

The V and J genes are TRBV24-1 and TRBJ2-3; tentative D call: TRBD2 (5 bases). Germline V lookup: CDR1 KGHDR, CDR2 SFDVKD. The CDR3 loop spans 16 amino acids. Trimming removed 0 bases from V and 4 bases from J, with 13 bases in between. CDR3 DNA sequence: TGTGCCACCAGTGATTTGGAGGGTACAAGGCCAGATACGCAGTATTTT. Its protein product is CATSDLEGTRPDTQYF.

This clonotype was counted between two and nine times. This rearrangement joins TRBV7-9 to TRBJ1-4; 7 nucleotides line up with TRBD1. The CDR3 runs to 17 residues. The J segment lost 8 bases and the V segment lost 4 bases, leaving 16 bases of the junction unmatched. CDR1 is SEHNR, CDR2 FQNEAQ, per germline (reference sequence). CDR3 in DNA: TGTGCCAGCAGCTCCACCCGGAAGGGGGCGCTTTTAGAAAAACTGTTTTTT. Amino acids: CASSSTRKGALLEKLFF.

The chain couples TRBV25-1 to TRBJ1-1; D is perhaps TRBD1 (6 bases). The CDR3 runs 15 residues. CDR1 MGHDK and CDR2 SYGVNS come from the germline V gene. V was shortened by 3 bases and J by 4 bases, with 15 bases between the two germline ends. CDR3 amino acids: CASSEIWTEGTEAFF. The CDR3, as DNA: TGTGCCAGCAGTGAGATTTGGACAGAGGGCACTGAAGCTTTCTTT.

This sequence joins TRBV28 and TRBJ2-5, with TRBD2 matching 14 bases. From germline, CDR1 is MDHEN and CDR2 SYDVKM. With 5 bases clipped from V and 2 bases from J, the junction kept 4 bases outside the gene matches. The CDR3 spans 16 residues. The CDR3 loop is CASSPTSGGAQETQYF. The CDR3 bases are TGTGCCAGCAGTCCGACTAGCGGGGGGGCACAAGAGACCCAGTACTTC.

This clonotype appeared a few times. The chain uses TRBV7-9 and TRBJ2-7; 11 positions match TRBD2. Germline V gives CDR1 SEHNR, CDR2 FQNEAQ (reference sequence). V was clipped by 1 base and J by 3 bases; unmatched bases: 5. The CDR3 is 16 amino acids. The CDR3 loop reads CASSLGVGTSGYEQYV. The CDR3, as DNA: TGTGCCAGCAGCTTAGGGGTCGGGACTAGCGGCTACGAGCAGTACGTC.